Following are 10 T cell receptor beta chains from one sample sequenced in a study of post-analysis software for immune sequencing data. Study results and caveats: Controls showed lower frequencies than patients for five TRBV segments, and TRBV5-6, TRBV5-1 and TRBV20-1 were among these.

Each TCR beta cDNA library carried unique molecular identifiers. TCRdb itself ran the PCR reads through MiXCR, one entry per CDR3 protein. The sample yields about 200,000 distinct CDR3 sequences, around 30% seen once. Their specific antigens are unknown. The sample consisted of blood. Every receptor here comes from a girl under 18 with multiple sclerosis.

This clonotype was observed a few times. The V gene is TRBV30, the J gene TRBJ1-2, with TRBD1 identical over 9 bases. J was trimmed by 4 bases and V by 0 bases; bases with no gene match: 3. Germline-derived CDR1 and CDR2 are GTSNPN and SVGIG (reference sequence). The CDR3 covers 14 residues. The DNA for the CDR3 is TGTGCCTGGAGTGTACGGGACAGGGCCTATGGCTACACCTTC. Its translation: CAWSVRDRAYGYTF.

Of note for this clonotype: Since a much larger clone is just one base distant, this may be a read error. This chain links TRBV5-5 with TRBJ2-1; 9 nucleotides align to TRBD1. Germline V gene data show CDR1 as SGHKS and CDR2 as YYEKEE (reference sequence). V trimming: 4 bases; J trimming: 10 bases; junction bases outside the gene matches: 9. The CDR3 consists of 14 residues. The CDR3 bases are TGTGCCAGCAGCCGGGACAGGGATTACTACGAGCAGTTCTTC. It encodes CASSRDRDYYEQFF.

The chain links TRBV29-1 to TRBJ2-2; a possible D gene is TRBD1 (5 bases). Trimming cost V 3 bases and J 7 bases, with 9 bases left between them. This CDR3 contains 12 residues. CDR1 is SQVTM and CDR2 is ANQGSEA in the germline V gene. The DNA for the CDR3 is TGCAGCGTTGATGGGCAGGGCGGGGAGCTGTTTTTT. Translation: CSVDGQGGELFF.

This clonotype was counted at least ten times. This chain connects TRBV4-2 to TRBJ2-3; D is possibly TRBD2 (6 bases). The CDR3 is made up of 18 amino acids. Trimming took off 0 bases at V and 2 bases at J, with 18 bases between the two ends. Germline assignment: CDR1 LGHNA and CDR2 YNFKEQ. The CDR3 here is CASSQDIAGGMNTDTQYF. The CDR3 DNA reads TGTGCCAGCAGCCAAGATATTGCTGGCGGGATGAACACAGATACGCAGTATTTT.

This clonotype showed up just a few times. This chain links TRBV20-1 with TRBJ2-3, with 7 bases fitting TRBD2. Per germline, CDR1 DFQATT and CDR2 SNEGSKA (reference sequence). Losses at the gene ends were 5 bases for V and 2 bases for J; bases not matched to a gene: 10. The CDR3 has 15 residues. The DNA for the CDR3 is TGCAGTGCTTGGGGGGGGGAGGGGAACACAGATACGCAGTATTTT. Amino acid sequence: CSAWGGEGNTDTQYF.

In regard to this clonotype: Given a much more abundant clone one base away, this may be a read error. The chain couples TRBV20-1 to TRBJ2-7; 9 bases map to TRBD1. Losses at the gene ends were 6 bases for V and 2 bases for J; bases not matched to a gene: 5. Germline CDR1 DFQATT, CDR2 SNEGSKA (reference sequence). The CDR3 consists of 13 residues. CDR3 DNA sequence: TGCAGTGCAGCGGGACAGGGAACCTACGAGCAGTACTTC. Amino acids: CSAAGQGTYEQYF.

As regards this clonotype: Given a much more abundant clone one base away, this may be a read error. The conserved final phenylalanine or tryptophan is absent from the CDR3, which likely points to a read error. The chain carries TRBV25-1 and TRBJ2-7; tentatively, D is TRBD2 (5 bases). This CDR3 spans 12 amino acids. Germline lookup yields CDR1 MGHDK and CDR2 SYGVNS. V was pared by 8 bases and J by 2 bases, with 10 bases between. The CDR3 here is CASLSGTYEQYL. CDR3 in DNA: TGTGCCAGCCTAAGCGGAACCTACGAGCAGTACTTA.

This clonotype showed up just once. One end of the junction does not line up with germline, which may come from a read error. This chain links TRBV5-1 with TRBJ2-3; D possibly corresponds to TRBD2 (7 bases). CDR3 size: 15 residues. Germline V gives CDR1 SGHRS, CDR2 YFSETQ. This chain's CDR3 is CASSSSGGAGDTRYF. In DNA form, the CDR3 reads TGCGCCAGCAGCTCTAGTGGGGGGGCCGGAGATACGCGGTATTTT.

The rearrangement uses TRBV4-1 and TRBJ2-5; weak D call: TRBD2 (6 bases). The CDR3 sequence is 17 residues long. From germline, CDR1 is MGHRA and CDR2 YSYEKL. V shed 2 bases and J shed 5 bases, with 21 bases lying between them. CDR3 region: CASSQRSGTRRGETQYF. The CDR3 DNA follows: TGCGCCAGCAGCCAACGATCCGGGACTCGAAGAGGGGAGACCCAGTACTTC.

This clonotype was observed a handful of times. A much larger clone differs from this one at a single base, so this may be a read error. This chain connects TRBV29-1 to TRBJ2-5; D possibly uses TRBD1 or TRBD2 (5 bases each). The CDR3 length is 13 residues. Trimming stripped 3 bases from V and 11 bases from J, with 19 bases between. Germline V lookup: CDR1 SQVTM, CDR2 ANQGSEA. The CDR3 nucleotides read TGCAGCGTTGACTTGGGGGTATACAATGAGCAGTACTTC. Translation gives CSVDLGVYNEQYF. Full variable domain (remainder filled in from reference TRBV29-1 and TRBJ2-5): SAVISQKPSRDICQRGTSLTIQCQVDSQVTMMFWYRQQPGQSLTLIATANQGSEATYESGFVIDKFPISRPNLTFSTLTVSNMSPEDSSIYLCSVDLGVYNEQYFGPGTRLLVL.